One and the same sample provided the 28 T cell receptor beta chains below, sequenced in a study of cytomegalovirus exposure and HLA in healthy donors. PCR employed 60 Vbeta and 13 Jbeta primers. The protocol was immunoSEQ multiplex PCR, while the TCRdb copy is restricted to in-frame clones and leaves out a portion. In the table there are 80,000 or so clones, 60% to 85% of which are singletons. Sequenced: PBMCs. Source of these receptors: a man aged 35 to 55 in good health and CMV-seronegative.

This chain links TRBV7-3 with TRBJ2-1, with 8 bases identical to TRBD2. Germline CDR1 and CDR2: SGHTA and FQGTGA. After removal of 4 bases from V and 4 bases from J, the junction contained 9 bases not matched to a gene. The length of the CDR3 is 16 residues. CDR3 region: CASSSRGLAEYNEQFF. The CDR3 nucleotides are TGTGCCAGCAGCTCCCGCGGACTAGCTGAGTACAATGAGCAGTTCTTC.

V gene TRBV28 combines with J gene TRBJ1-4; 7 positions match TRBD1. The CDR3 runs to 15 residues. Germline V gives CDR1 MDHEN, CDR2 SYDVKM. After removal of 3 bases from V and 8 bases from J, the junction contained 9 bases not matched to a gene. CDR3 coding DNA: TGTGCCAGCAGTTTGTCACAGGGGAGCCTAGAAAAACTGTTTTTT. Translating gives CASSLSQGSLEKLFF.

J is TRBJ2-3 and V is TRBV7-9, with TRBD2 identical over 11 bases. This CDR3 is built from 16 residues. Germline CDR1 and CDR2: SEHNR and FQNEAQ (reference sequence). Germline trimming cut 6 bases from V and 4 bases from J; bases unmatched to any gene: 9. The CDR3 nucleotides are TGTGCCAGCAGGTCCGGTAGCGGGAGGGTAGCAGATACGCAGTATTTT. Its protein is CASRSGSGRVADTQYF.

This chain uses TRBV29-1 with TRBJ2-6, with D possibly being TRBD2 (5 bases). Germline CDR1 SQVTM, CDR2 ANQGSEA. The CDR3 spans 13 residues. Between the trimmed V and J ends, which lost 6 bases and 0 bases, there was a span of 6 bases. CDR3 in amino acids: CSVGSSGANVLTF. In nucleotides, the CDR3 is TGCAGCGTGGGGAGCTCTGGGGCCAACGTCCTGACTTTC.

This clone was observed a handful of times. The chain is built from TRBV7-9 and TRBJ2-5, with TRBD2 identical over 7 bases. There are 15 residues in the CDR3. Germline CDR1 and CDR2: SEHNR and FQNEAQ (reference sequence). Losses at the gene ends were 4 bases for V and 5 bases for J; bases not matched to a gene: 10. CDR3 sequence (DNA): TGTGCCAGCAGCTCCTGGGGGGTCGGGGGGGAGACCCAGTACTTC. The encoded protein is CASSSWGVGGETQYF.

The chain couples TRBV6-6 to TRBJ2-7; 15 nucleotides align to TRBD2. The CDR3 spans 14 residues. CDR1 MNHNY and CDR2 SVGAGI come from the germline V gene (reference sequence). V lost 6 bases and J lost 6; bases outside the gene matches: 3. CDR3 nucleotide sequence: TGTGCCAGCAGGGGACTAGCGGGAGGTTCCGAGCAGTACTTC. Its translation: CASRGLAGGSEQYF.

This chain uses TRBV27 with TRBJ2-1; the D gene is possibly TRBD1 (6 bases). The germline V and J ends were trimmed by 6 bases and 0 bases, with 15 bases remaining between them. The CDR3 runs 16 residues. CDR1 is MNHEY and CDR2 is SMNVEV in the germline V gene (reference sequence). As DNA, the CDR3 is TGTGCCAGCAGCACCCCAGGGGCCCGCTCCTACAATGAGCAGTTCTTC. Its translation is CASSTPGARSYNEQFF.

The V and J genes are TRBV5-1 and TRBJ1-5, with a weak D call TRBD1 (5 bases). Germline CDR1 SGHRS, CDR2 YFSETQ. The CDR3 spans 15 residues. V was clipped by 1 base and J by 1 base, with 9 bases between them. CDR3 sequence (DNA): TGCGCCAGCAGCTTGAGTGGGGGGAGCAATCAGCCCCAGCATTTT. This codes for CASSLSGGSNQPQHF.

The V gene is TRBV30, the J gene TRBJ2-5; a weak D match, TRBD2 (5 bases). In germline, CDR1 is GTSNPN, CDR2 SVGIG (reference sequence). The V end was cut by 3 bases, the J end by 1 base, with 12 bases between. The CDR3 is 14 amino acids. The CDR3 DNA is TGTGCCTGGAGGGAACCCGGGATCCAAGAGACCCAGTACTTC. Translation: CAWREPGIQETQYF.

The J gene is TRBJ2-1, the V gene TRBV6-5, with D tentatively TRBD2 (5 bases). CDR1 is MNHEY and CDR2 is SVGAGI in the germline V gene. The CDR3 is made up of 14 amino acids. The V and J ends lost 6 bases and 3 bases respectively, with 12 bases between them. CDR3 sequence reads: CASRRGELYNEQFF. The DNA of the CDR3 is TGTGCCAGCAGACGGGGAGAACTCTACAATGAGCAGTTCTTC.

DNA of the CDR3: TGTGCCAGCAGTTTCCTAGGACAGGGGACCTACGAGCAGTACTTC. Protein product: CASSFLGQGTYEQYF. The chain carries TRBV27 and TRBJ2-7; TRBD1 matches at 9 bases. The CDR3 loop spans 15 amino acids. Germline V gene data show CDR1 as MNHEY and CDR2 as SMNVEV (reference sequence). The V segment lost 3 bases and the J segment 2 bases; nucleotides outside the gene matches: 5.

CDR3 in amino acids: CASKQDTNTEAFF. CDR3 DNA: TGTGCCAGCAAACAGGACACGAACACTGAAGCTTTCTTT. The rearrangement joins TRBV7-6 to TRBJ1-1; TRBD1 is a possible D gene (5 bases). The germline V and J ends were trimmed by 7 bases and 1 base, with 10 bases remaining between them. In germline, CDR1 is SGHVS, CDR2 FNYEAQ. CDR3 size: 13 residues.

The gene calls are TRBV6-5 and TRBJ2-7, with 7 bases identical to TRBD2. V gave up 3 bases and J gave up 2 bases; unmatched junction bases: 7. The CDR3 runs 15 residues. Germline CDR1 and CDR2: MNHEY and SVGAGI. This chain's CDR3 is CASSYGGVVPYEQYF. The CDR3 DNA sequence: TGTGCCAGCAGTTATGGGGGGGTAGTCCCCTACGAGCAGTACTTC.

V usage is TRBV19 and J usage is TRBJ1-1, with TRBD1 matching 8 bases. With V trimmed by 1 base and J by 5 bases, 3 bases remained unmatched. CDR3 length: 14 amino acids. The V gene's germline CDR1 is LNHDA and CDR2 SQIVND (reference sequence). CDR3 region: CASSIAGGLTEAFF. The CDR3 DNA reads TGTGCCAGTAGTATAGCAGGGGGCTTGACTGAAGCTTTCTTT.

The J gene is TRBJ1-2, the V gene TRBV6-6; TRBD1 matches 7 bases. Unmatched junction bases numbered 7, after V lost 6 bases and J lost 6 bases. Germline values: CDR1 MNHNY, CDR2 SVGAGI (reference sequence). The length of the CDR3 is 13 residues. The CDR3 bases are TGTGCCAGCAGAGGTGACAGGGCCAATGGCTACACCTTC. Protein product: CASRGDRANGYTF.

This chain's CDR3 is CASSQTDRGLINYGYTF. The DNA for the CDR3 is TGCGCCAGCAGCCAAACTGACAGGGGACTTATTAACTATGGCTACACCTTC. The rearrangement joins TRBV4-3 to TRBJ1-2; 8 nucleotides line up with TRBD1. This CDR3 is built from 17 residues. Germline V gene lookup returns CDR1 LGHNA and CDR2 YSLEER. V lost 2 bases, J lost 1 base, and 9 bases stayed unmatched.

J is TRBJ1-5 and V is TRBV28; 8 bases align to TRBD1. Unmatched junction bases numbered 4, after V lost 8 bases and J lost 7 bases. CDR3 length: 12 amino acids. CDR1 and CDR2 from the germline V gene are MDHEN and SYDVKM. In nucleotides, the CDR3 is TGTGCCAGCGACAGGGGCTGGCAGCCCCAGCATTTT. As protein: CASDRGWQPQHF. The full variable domain, rest sourced from reference TRBV28 and TRBJ1-5, is DVKVTQSSRYLVKRTGEKVFLECVQDMDHENMFWYRQDPGLGLRLIYFSYDVKMKEKGDIPEGYSVSREKKERFSLILESASTNQTSMYLCASDRGWQPQHFGDGTRLSIL.

This rearrangement joins TRBV5-1 to TRBJ2-1; 11 bases map to TRBD1. Looked up from germline, CDR1 is SGHRS and CDR2 is YFSETQ. The CDR3 runs to 15 residues. V shed 3 bases, J shed 7 bases, and the junction held 6 bases outside the gene matches. CDR3 protein: CASSWTGGLWNEQFF. The CDR3 region has the DNA TGCGCCAGCAGCTGGACAGGGGGCCTTTGGAATGAGCAGTTCTTC.

The rearrangement links TRBV27 to TRBJ1-3; D remains ambiguous. Trimming removed 0 bases from V and 0 bases from J, with 6 bases in between. Germline V gene lookup returns CDR1 MNHEY and CDR2 SMNVEV (reference sequence). CDR3 length equals 15 residues. CDR3 DNA sequence: TGTGCCAGCAGTTTATCGTCAGGCTCTGGAAACACCATATATTTT. Translated, it gives CASSLSSGSGNTIYF.

V is TRBV5-1 and J is TRBJ1-4; D is uncertain. Trimming removed 4 bases from V and 4 bases from J, with 14 bases in between. Germline CDR1 reads SGHRS; CDR2 reads YFSETQ. This CDR3 is built from 15 residues. For the CDR3, the DNA is TGCGCCAGCAGCCCCACTACGAGCCTTAATGAAAAACTGTTTTTT. This codes for CASSPTTSLNEKLFF. Full variable domain (outside the CDR3, taken from reference TRBV5-1 and TRBJ1-4): KAGVTQTPRYLIKTRGQQVTLSCSPISGHRSVSWYQQTPGQGLQFLFEYFSETQRNKGNFPGRFSGRQFSNSRSEMNVSTLELGDSALYLCASSPTTSLNEKLFFGSGTQLSVL.

This chain joins TRBV7-9 and TRBJ1-2, with 7 bases that match TRBD1. V lost 5 bases and J lost 3; bases outside the gene matches: 6. The germline gives CDR1 SEHNR, CDR2 FQNEAQ (reference sequence). The CDR3 extends over 14 amino acids. The CDR3 protein is CASSHLDRDYGYTF. The CDR3 coding sequence is TGTGCCAGCAGCCATCTCGACAGGGACTATGGCTACACCTTC.

The V call is TRBV19, the J call TRBJ2-2, with 10 bases lining up with TRBD1. The germline CDR1 and CDR2 sequences are LNHDA and SQIVND (reference sequence). CDR3 length equals 15 residues. The trim removed 2 bases at V and 5 bases at J, leaving 2 bases unmatched. The CDR3 sequence: CASSIRTGGTGELFF. The CDR3 nucleotides read TGTGCCAGTAGTATACGGACAGGGGGGACCGGGGAGCTGTTTTTT.

The chain has TRBV5-1 and TRBJ1-5; D is unresolved. This CDR3 is built from 14 residues. Looked up from germline, CDR1 is SGHRS and CDR2 is YFSETQ. The V gene lost 0 bases and the J gene lost 6 bases, with 10 bases spanning the gap. The CDR3 coding sequence is TGCGCCAGCAGCTTGGGGGAGGAGGGTCAGCCCCAGCATTTT. This translates into CASSLGEEGQPQHF.

This rearrangement joins TRBV19 to TRBJ1-2, with D tentatively TRBD1 (5 bases). This CDR3 contains 13 residues. CDR1 is LNHDA, CDR2 SQIVND, per germline (reference sequence). Between the trimmed V and J ends, which lost 4 bases and 7 bases, there was a span of 13 bases. The CDR3 loop reads CASSRGPGVGYTF. CDR3 nucleotides: TGTGCCAGTAGTAGAGGACCGGGGGTTGGCTACACCTTC.

This chain connects TRBV19 to TRBJ1-2; the D gene is possibly TRBD1 (6 bases). Trimming left V 7 bases short and J 5 bases short, with 11 bases between. From germline, CDR1 is LNHDA and CDR2 SQIVND (reference sequence). This CDR3 region has 12 residues. CDR3 DNA: TGTGCCAGTACTCAGGGGAGTTATGGCTACACCTTC. Its protein product is CASTQGSYGYTF.

The CDR3 sequence: CASSLGGFSGANVLTF. The CDR3 bases are TGTGCCAGCAGCTTGGGAGGGTTTTCTGGGGCCAACGTCCTGACTTTC. The chain recombines TRBV5-6 with TRBJ2-6; D is perhaps TRBD2 (5 bases). V gave up 0 bases and J gave up 1 base, with 8 bases separating them. The germline V gene has CDR1 SGHDT and CDR2 YYEEEE. The CDR3 extends over 16 amino acids.

This clone has a handful of counts. J is TRBJ1-1 and V is TRBV6-4, with 10 bases lining up with TRBD1. Germline V lookup: CDR1 MRHNA, CDR2 SNTAGT. V gave up 0 bases and J gave up 5 bases; unmatched junction bases: 0. CDR3 length: 14 amino acids. The DNA for the CDR3 is TGTGCCAGCAGTGACTCGGACAGGGGGACTGAAGCTTTCTTT. Translating it yields CASSDSDRGTEAFF.

The rearrangement links TRBV27 to TRBJ1-5, with unresolved D. The length of the CDR3 is 15 residues. Trimming shortened V by 6 bases and J by 0 bases, and 12 bases separated the two germline ends. Looked up from germline, CDR1 is MNHEY and CDR2 is SMNVEV (reference sequence). CDR3 nucleotides: TGTGCCAGCAGGCTCCGGGAGGATAGCAATCAGCCCCAGCATTTT. This gives the protein CASRLREDSNQPQHF.